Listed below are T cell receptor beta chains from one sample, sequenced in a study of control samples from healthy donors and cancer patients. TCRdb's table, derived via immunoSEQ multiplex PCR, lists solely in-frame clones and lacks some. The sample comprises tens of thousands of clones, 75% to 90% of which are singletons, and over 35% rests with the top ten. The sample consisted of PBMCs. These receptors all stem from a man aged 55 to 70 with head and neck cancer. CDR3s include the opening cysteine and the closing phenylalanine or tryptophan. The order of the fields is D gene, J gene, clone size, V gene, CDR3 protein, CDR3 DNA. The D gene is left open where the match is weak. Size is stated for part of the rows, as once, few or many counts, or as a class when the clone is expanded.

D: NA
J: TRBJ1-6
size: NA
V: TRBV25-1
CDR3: CASSERERGSPLHF
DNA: TGTGCCAGCAGTGAACGAGAGAGGGGTTCACCCCTCCACTTT

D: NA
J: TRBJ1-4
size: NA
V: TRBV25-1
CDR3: CASSGGSATNEKLFF
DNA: TGTGCCAGCAGTGGAGGGAGTGCAACTAATGAAAAACTGTTTTTT

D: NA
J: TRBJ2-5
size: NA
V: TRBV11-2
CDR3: CASSPLGPALQETQYF
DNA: TGTGCCAGCAGCCCATTAGGGCCTGCCTTACAAGAGACCCAGTACTTC

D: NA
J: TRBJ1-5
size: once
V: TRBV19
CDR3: CASSGGLLDGQPQHF
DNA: TGTGCCAGTAGTGGGGGCCTTTTGGACGGACAGCCCCAGCATTTT

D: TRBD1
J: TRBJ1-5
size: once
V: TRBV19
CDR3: CVSRDRARSSNQPQHF
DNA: TGTGTCAGTCGAGACAGGGCCAGGAGCAGCAATCAGCCCCAGCATTTT

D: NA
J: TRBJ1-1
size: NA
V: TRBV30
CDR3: CAWTPLNTEAFF
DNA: TGTGCCTGGACGCCCCTGAACACTGAAGCTTTCTTT

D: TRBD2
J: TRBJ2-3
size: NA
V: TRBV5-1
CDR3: CASSFGLAGYTDTQYF
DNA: TGCGCCAGCAGCTTCGGACTAGCGGGGTACACAGATACGCAGTATTTT

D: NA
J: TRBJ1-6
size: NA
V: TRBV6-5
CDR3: CASSYETGLYGSPLHF
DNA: TGTGCCAGCAGTTACGAGACAGGACTATATGGTTCACCCCTCCACTTT

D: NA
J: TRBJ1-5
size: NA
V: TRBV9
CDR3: CASSVAQDQPQHF
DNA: TGTGCCAGCAGCGTAGCTCAAGATCAGCCCCAGCATTTT

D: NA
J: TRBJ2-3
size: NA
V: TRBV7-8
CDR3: CASTMGNTQYF
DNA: TGTGCCAGCACCATGGGGAATACGCAGTATTTT

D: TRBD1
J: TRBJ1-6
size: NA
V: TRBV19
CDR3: CASSIQGAKAPLHF
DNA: TGTGCCAGTAGTATTCAGGGGGCAAAGGCACCCCTCCACTTT

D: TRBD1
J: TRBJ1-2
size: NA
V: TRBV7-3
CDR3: CASSDPSDRGRNYGYTF
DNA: TGTGCCAGCAGCGACCCCTCGGACAGGGGCCGTAACTATGGCTACACCTTC

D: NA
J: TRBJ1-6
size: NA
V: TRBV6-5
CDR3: CASSPRGANSPLHF
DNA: TGTGCCAGCAGCCCCCGGGGGGCCAATTCACCCCTCCACTTT

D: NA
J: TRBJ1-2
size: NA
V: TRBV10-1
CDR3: CASSEWASYGYTF
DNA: TGCGCCAGCAGTGAATGGGCTTCCTATGGCTACACCTTC

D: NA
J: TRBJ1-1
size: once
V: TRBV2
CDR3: CASREDTSNTEAFF
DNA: TGTGCCAGCAGGGAGGACACCTCGAACACTGAAGCTTTCTTT

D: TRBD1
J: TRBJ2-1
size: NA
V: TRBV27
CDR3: CASSLTGGGYEQFF
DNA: TGTGCCAGCAGTTTGACAGGGGGCGGCTATGAGCAGTTCTTC

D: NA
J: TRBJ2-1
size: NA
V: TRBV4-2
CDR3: CASSQEGYSSYNEQFF
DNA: TGTGCCAGCAGCCAAGAAGGTTATTCCTCCTACAATGAGCAGTTCTTC

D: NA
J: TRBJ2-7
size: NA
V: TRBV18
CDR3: CASSPPAGWRVDEQYF
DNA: TGTGCCAGCTCACCACCTGCAGGGTGGCGCGTCGACGAGCAGTACTTC

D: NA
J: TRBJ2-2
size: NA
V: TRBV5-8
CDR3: CASSFIQNAGELFF
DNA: TGTGCCAGCAGCTTCATCCAAAACGCCGGGGAGCTGTTTTTT

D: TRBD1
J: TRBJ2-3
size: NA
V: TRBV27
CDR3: CASSEDRSPDTQYF
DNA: TGTGCCAGCAGTGAGGACAGGTCCCCAGATACGCAGTATTTT

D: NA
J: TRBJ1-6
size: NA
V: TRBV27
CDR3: CASSPGGYNSPLHF
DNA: TGTGCCAGCAGCCCGGGGGGGTATAATTCACCCCTCCACTTT

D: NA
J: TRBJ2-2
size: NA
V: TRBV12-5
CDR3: CASGLSRTLMNTGELFF
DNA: TGTGCTAGTGGCCTTAGCCGGACATTGATGAACACCGGGGAGCTGTTTTTT

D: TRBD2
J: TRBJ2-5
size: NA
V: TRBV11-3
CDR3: CASSQTSGGGETQYF
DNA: TGTGCCAGCAGCCAGACTAGCGGGGGCGGGGAGACCCAGTACTTC

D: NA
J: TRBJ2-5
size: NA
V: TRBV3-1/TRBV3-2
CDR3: CASSLIPGHYQETQYF
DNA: TGTGCCAGCAGCCTAATACCGGGACACTACCAAGAGACCCAGTACTTC

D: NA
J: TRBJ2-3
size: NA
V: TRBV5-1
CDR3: CASSLYGSGGTDTQYF
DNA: TGCGCCAGCAGCTTGTACGGGAGTGGGGGCACAGATACGCAGTATTTT

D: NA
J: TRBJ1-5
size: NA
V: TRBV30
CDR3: CAWSARGGSDNQPQHF
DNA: TGTGCCTGGAGTGCCCGCGGGGGATCGGACAATCAGCCCCAGCATTTT

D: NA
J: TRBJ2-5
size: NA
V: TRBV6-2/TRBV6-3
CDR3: CASSDREETQYF
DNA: TGTGCCAGCAGTGACAGAGAAGAGACCCAGTACTTC

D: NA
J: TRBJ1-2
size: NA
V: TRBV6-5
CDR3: CASTTGESYGYTF
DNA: TGTGCCAGCACCACGGGGGAAAGCTATGGCTACACCTTC